The 14 T cell receptor beta chains in this list originate from one sample, sequenced in a study of cytomegalovirus exposure and HLA in healthy donors. Both 60 Vbeta primers and 13 Jbeta primers went into the PCR. Sequencing was performed with immunoSEQ multiplex PCR; in TCRdb, only in-frame clones are kept and a portion is missing. Found here are 90,000 to 150,000 clones, around 76% of them singletons; the top ten hold 15% to 20%. The sequenced sample was PBMCs. These receptors originate from a man between 45 and 60 years old in good health and CMV-seropositive.

The gene calls are TRBV19 and TRBJ2-5, with a possible D match to TRBD1 (6 bases). Germline V gives CDR1 LNHDA, CDR2 SQIVND (reference sequence). There are 12 residues in the CDR3. Trimming stripped 4 bases from V and 4 bases from J, with 7 bases between. Here the CDR3 reads CASSSRGETQYF. The CDR3 DNA sequence: TGTGCCAGTAGTAGCAGGGGAGAGACCCAGTACTTC.

This clone appeared a few times. The J gene is TRBJ1-2, the V gene TRBV29-1; a weak D match, TRBD1 (5 bases). With 7 bases removed from V and 7 bases from J, the gap between germline ends came to 22 bases. There are 14 residues in the CDR3. Germline V gene sequence: CDR1 SQVTM, CDR2 ANQGSEA. The CDR3 sequence is CSGGALGDWTGYTF. As DNA, the CDR3 is TGCAGCGGGGGAGCCCTGGGGGACTGGACTGGCTACACCTTC.

The rearrangement links TRBV11-3 to TRBJ1-1, with D perhaps matching TRBD1 (6 bases). V was pared by 2 bases and J by 7 bases, with 17 bases between. Germline CDR1 and CDR2: SGHNT and YENEEA. The CDR3 loop spans 15 amino acids. Here the CDR3 reads CASSLIGGWAIEAFF. DNA for the CDR3: TGTGCCAGCAGCTTAATAGGGGGTTGGGCGATTGAAGCTTTCTTT.

The table lists this clone with a few counts. V usage is TRBV5-1 and J usage is TRBJ2-1; TRBD2 agrees at 11 bases. V lost 5 bases and J lost 2; bases outside the gene matches: 9. Germline V lookup: CDR1 SGHRS, CDR2 YFSETQ. The CDR3 is made up of 17 amino acids. The CDR3 DNA is TGCGCCAGCAGGGGGACTAGCGGAAACGGGGCCTACAATGAGCAGTTCTTC. This codes for CASRGTSGNGAYNEQFF. The full variable domain, completed using reference TRBV5-1 and TRBJ2-1, is KAGVTQTPRYLIKTRGQQVTLSCSPISGHRSVSWYQQTPGQGLQFLFEYFSETQRNKGNFPGRFSGRQFSNSRSEMNVSTLELGDSALYLCASRGTSGNGAYNEQFFGPGTRLTVL.

The V call is TRBV11-2, the J call TRBJ2-1; 12 nucleotides match TRBD1. V lost 2 bases, J lost 5 bases, and 7 bases stayed unmatched. The germline CDR1 and CDR2 sequences are SGHAT and FQNNGV. CDR3 length equals 17 residues. CDR3 nucleotides: TGTGCCAGCAGCTTAACCGGGACAGGGGGCCAGGACAATGAGCAGTTCTTC. This sequence encodes CASSLTGTGGQDNEQFF.

This clone appeared a few times. The chain recombines TRBV7-9 with TRBJ1-1; D gene ambiguous. Trimming stripped 2 bases from V and 2 bases from J, with 9 bases between. Looked up from germline, CDR1 is SEHNR and CDR2 is FQNEAQ (reference sequence). The CDR3 runs to 14 residues. The CDR3 loop is CASSLSEFNTEAFF. The CDR3 bases are TGTGCCAGCAGCTTATCAGAATTTAACACTGAAGCTTTCTTT.

This clone turned up a few times. V and J are TRBV6-6 and TRBJ2-5; 13 positions agree with TRBD2. The germline gives CDR1 MNHNY, CDR2 SVGAGI (reference sequence). J lost 2 bases, V lost 3 bases, and 3 bases had no gene match. This CDR3 has 16 amino acids. The CDR3: CASSYSGLAGQETQYF. CDR3 coding DNA: TGTGCCAGCAGTTATTCGGGACTAGCGGGGCAAGAGACCCAGTACTTC.

The V and J genes are TRBV28 and TRBJ2-7, with a tentative D call TRBD2 (6 bases). CDR1 MDHEN and CDR2 SYDVKM come from the germline V gene. The CDR3 is made up of 14 amino acids. The ends were cut back, 6 bases at V and 3 bases at J, with 15 bases in the middle. CDR3 DNA sequence: TGTGCCAGCAGAGTAATGGACGGGAGCTACGAGCAGTACTTC. This codes for CASRVMDGSYEQYF. Drawing the rest from reference TRBV28 and TRBJ2-7, the complete variable domain is DVKVTQSSRYLVKRTGEKVFLECVQDMDHENMFWYRQDPGLGLRLIYFSYDVKMKEKGDIPEGYSVSREKKERFSLILESASTNQTSMYLCASRVMDGSYEQYFGPGTRLTVT.

The J gene is TRBJ2-1, the V gene TRBV18; the match to TRBD2 covers 16 bases. The germline V gene has CDR1 KGHSH and CDR2 LQKENI. The trim removed 3 bases at V and 6 bases at J, leaving 17 bases unmatched. The CDR3 is made up of 21 amino acids. The CDR3 DNA reads TGTGCCAGCTCACCCCGAGGGGGACTAGCGGGGGGGTCCGGTTTCTCCAATGAGCAGTTCTTC. This encodes CASSPRGGLAGGSGFSNEQFF.

This chain uses TRBV14 with TRBJ1-2, with TRBD1 identical over 9 bases. J was trimmed by 5 bases and V by 6 bases; bases with no gene match: 4. CDR3 length equals 13 residues. Germline loops: CDR1 SGHDN, CDR2 FVKESK. The CDR3 loop reads CASSRDREYGYTF. CDR3 DNA: TGTGCCAGCAGTCGGGACAGGGAATATGGCTACACCTTC. The full variable domain, with the rest looked up from reference TRBV14 and TRBJ1-2, is EAGVTQFPSHSVIEKGQTVTLRCDPISGHDNLYWYRRVMGKEIKFLLHFVKESKQDESGMPNNRFLAERTGGTYSTLKVQPAELEDSGVYFCASSRDREYGYTFGSGTRLTVV.

The J gene is TRBJ1-1, the V gene TRBV5-6, with D possibly matching TRBD1 (5 bases). Trimming left V 4 bases short and J 7 bases short, with 8 bases between. The CDR3 covers 11 residues. Germline CDR1 is SGHDT and CDR2 is YYEEEE. In nucleotides, the CDR3 is TGTGCCAGCAGCGGGGGGGGTGAAGCTTTCTTT. Encoded protein: CASSGGGEAFF.

This clone showed up just a few times. The J gene is TRBJ1-1, the V gene TRBV10-2; D uncertain. The CDR3 sequence is 13 residues long. CDR1 is WSHSY, CDR2 SAAADI, per germline. Trimming left V 7 bases short and J 1 base short, with 10 bases between. CDR3 bases: TGCGCCAGCACTAAAGCAACGAACACTGAAGCTTTCTTT. Protein: CASTKATNTEAFF.

The rearrangement links TRBV28 to TRBJ2-2; the match to TRBD1 covers 9 bases. Germline V gene sequence: CDR1 MDHEN, CDR2 SYDVKM. V shed 4 bases and J 5 bases; nucleotides not matched to a gene: 5. The CDR3 sequence is 15 residues long. The CDR3 region has the DNA TGTGCCAGCAGTTCGGGACAGGGTGATACCGGGGAGCTGTTTTTT. It is translated as CASSSGQGDTGELFF.

This clone was seen only a few times. This sequence joins TRBV4-3 and TRBJ2-5, with D possibly being TRBD1 (5 bases). This CDR3 region has 15 residues. CDR1 is LGHNA and CDR2 is YSLEER in the germline V gene. The V end was cut by 4 bases, the J end by 5 bases, with 17 bases between. CDR3 loop: CASSPLGAERETQYF. The CDR3 region has the DNA TGCGCCAGCAGCCCCCTAGGGGCCGAGAGGGAGACCCAGTACTTC.